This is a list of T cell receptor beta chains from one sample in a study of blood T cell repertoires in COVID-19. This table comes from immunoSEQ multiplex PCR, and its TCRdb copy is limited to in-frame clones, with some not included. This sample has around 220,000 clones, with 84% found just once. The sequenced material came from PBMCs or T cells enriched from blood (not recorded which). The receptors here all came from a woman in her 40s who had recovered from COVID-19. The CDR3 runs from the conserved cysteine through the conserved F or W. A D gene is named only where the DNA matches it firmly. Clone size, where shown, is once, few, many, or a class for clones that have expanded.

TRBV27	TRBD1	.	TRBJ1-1	CASSPRQGNTEAFF	TGTGCCAGCAGTCCGCGACAGGGGAACACTGAAGCTTTCTTT
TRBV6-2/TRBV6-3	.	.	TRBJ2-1	CASSSRSASSYNEQFF	TGTGCCAGCAGTTCACGAAGCGCCAGCTCCTACAATGAGCAGTTCTTC
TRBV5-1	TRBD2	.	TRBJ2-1	CASRPLAGGNEQFF	TGCGCCAGCAGACCACTAGCGGGTGGGAATGAGCAGTTCTTC
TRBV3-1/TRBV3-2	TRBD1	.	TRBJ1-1	CASSQGDRGNTEAFF	TGTGCCAGCAGCCAAGGTGACAGGGGGAACACTGAAGCTTTCTTT
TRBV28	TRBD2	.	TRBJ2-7	CASSSPSGEGYEQYF	TGTGCCAGCAGTTCACCTAGCGGGGAAGGGTACGAGCAGTACTTC
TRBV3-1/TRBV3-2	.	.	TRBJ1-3	CASSPPGSGNTIYF	TGTGCCAGCAGCCCTCCAGGGTCTGGAAACACCATATATTTT
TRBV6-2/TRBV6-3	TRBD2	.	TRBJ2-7	CASSWSASGIYEQYF	TGTGCCAGCAGTTGGTCGGCTAGCGGTATCTACGAGCAGTACTTC
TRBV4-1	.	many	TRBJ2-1	CASSQFWPKRQSSYNEQFF	TGCGCCAGCAGCCAATTTTGGCCAAAGCGACAGAGCTCCTACAATGAGCAGTTCTTC
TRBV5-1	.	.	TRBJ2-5	CASSFGLQTTHGTQYF	TGCGCCAGCAGCTTTGGACTCCAAACAACACATGGGACCCAGTACTTC
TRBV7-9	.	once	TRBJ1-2	CASSPRSTNYGYTF	TGTGCCAGCAGCCCCAGGTCAACTAACTATGGCTACACCTTC
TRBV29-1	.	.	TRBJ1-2	CSAQDSLNYGYTF	TGCAGCGCCCAGGACAGCCTTAACTATGGCTACACCTTC
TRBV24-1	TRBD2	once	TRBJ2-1	CATASGYNEQFF	TGTGCCACCGCTAGCGGCTACAATGAGCAGTTCTTC
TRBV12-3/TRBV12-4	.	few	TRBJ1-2	CASSFAGIPGYTF	TGTGCCAGCAGTTTTGCAGGGATCCCTGGCTACACCTTC
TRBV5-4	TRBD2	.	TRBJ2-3	CASSLQLAGSTDTQYF	TGTGCCAGCAGCTTGCAACTAGCGGGTAGCACAGATACGCAGTATTTT
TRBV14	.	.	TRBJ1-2	CASSPGVHYGYTF	TGTGCCAGCAGCCCGGGGGTTCACTATGGCTACACCTTC
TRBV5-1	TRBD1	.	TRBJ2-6	CASSTGTGGSGANVLTF	TGCGCCAGCAGCACCGGGACAGGGGGCTCTGGGGCCAACGTCCTGACTTTC
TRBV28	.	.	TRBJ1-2	CASNTGGVAGYTF	TGTGCCAGCAATACGGGGGGGGTGGCTGGCTACACCTTC
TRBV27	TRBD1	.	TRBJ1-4	CASSPYPSVETGGGVYEKLFF	TGTGCCAGCAGTCCTTACCCGTCAGTGGAAACCGGAGGGGGCGTTTATGAAAAACTGTTTTTT
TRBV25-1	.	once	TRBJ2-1	CASSDPTPSSYNEQFF	TGTGCCAGCAGTGACCCAACTCCTAGCTCCTACAATGAGCAGTTCTTC
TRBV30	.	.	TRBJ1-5	CAWIGTGFSNQPQHF	TGTGCCTGGATCGGAACAGGGTTTAGCAATCAGCCCCAGCATTTT
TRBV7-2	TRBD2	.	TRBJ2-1	CASSYTSGQTSYNEQFF	TGTGCCAGCAGCTATACTAGCGGGCAGACCTCCTACAATGAGCAGTTCTTC
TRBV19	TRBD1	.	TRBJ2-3	CATNGQGTDTQYF	TGTGCCACGAATGGACAGGGGACAGATACGCAGTATTTT
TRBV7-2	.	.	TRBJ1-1	CASSPGAEAFF	TGTGCCAGCAGCCCCGGAGCTGAAGCTTTCTTT
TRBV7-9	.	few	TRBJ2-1	CASSLDRTGNEQFF	TGTGCCAGCAGCTTAGACCGTACGGGCAATGAGCAGTTCTTC
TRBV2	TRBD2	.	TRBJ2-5	CASFREGPKTQYF	TGTGCCAGCTTCAGGGAGGGCCCGAAGACCCAGTACTTC
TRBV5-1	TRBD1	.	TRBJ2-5	CASSLVPGGGGETQYF	TGCGCCAGCAGCTTGGTCCCAGGGGGCGGAGGAGAGACCCAGTACTTC
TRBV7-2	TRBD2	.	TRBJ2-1	CASSSQTSGIDNEQFF	TGTGCCAGCAGCTCCCAGACTAGCGGGATCGACAATGAGCAGTTCTTC
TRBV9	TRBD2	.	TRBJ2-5	CASSVAPAGGEETQYF	TGTGCCAGCAGCGTAGCTCCAGCGGGAGGGGAAGAGACCCAGTACTTC
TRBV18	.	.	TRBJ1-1	CASSPAREMNTEAFF	TGTGCCAGCTCACCAGCTAGAGAAATGAACACTGAAGCTTTCTTT
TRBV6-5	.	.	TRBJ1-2	CASSSGFGYTF	TGTGCCAGCAGTTCAGGGTTCGGCTACACCTTC
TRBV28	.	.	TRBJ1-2	CASSLGGSIYTNYGYTF	TGTGCCAGCAGTTTGGGAGGGAGTATTTACACTAACTATGGCTACACCTTC
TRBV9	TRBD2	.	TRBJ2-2	CASSPLAGGNTGELFF	TGTGCCAGCAGCCCACTAGCGGGAGGGAACACCGGGGAGCTGTTTTTT
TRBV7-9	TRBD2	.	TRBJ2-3	CASSLGTSGPDTQYF	TGTGCCAGCAGCTTAGGAACTAGCGGTCCAGATACGCAGTATTTT
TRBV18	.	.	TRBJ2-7	CASSAGPIFDEQYF	TGTGCCAGCTCAGCGGGCCCAATTTTCGACGAGCAGTACTTC
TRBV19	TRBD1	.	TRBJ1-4	CASPPGTGRLGSNEKLFF	TGTGCCAGCCCCCCCGGGACAGGTAGACTGGGGTCTAATGAAAAACTGTTTTTT
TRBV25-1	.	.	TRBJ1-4	CASSEGWGAATNEKLFF	TGTGCCAGCAGTGAAGGGTGGGGAGCCGCAACTAATGAAAAACTGTTTTTT
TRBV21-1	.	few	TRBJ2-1	CASSKVSPGFGDEQFF	TGTGCCAGCAGCAAAGTAAGCCCCGGCTTCGGAGACGAGCAGTTCTTC
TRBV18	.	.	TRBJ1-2	CASTDIREGYTF	TGTGCCAGCACGGACATCCGGGAGGGCTACACCTTC
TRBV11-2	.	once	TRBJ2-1	CASSGRRDSSYNEQFF	TGTGCCAGCAGCGGTCGCCGGGACTCTTCCTACAATGAGCAGTTCTTC
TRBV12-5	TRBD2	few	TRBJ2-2	CASGYFRVSGTGELFF	TGTGCTAGTGGTTACTTCAGGGTTAGCGGGACCGGGGAGCTGTTTTTT
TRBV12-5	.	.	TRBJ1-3	CASDTTRAGSGDTIYF	TGTGCTAGTGATACGACAAGAGCAGGGTCCGGTGACACCATATATTTT
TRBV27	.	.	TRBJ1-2	CASSLRAGHGYTF	TGTGCCAGCAGTTTAAGGGCAGGGCATGGCTACACCTTC
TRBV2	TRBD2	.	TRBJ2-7	CASSEGASGPYEQYF	TGTGCCAGCAGTGAAGGGGCTAGCGGTCCCTACGAGCAGTACTTC
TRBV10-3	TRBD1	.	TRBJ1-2	CAISDGDRGQLGYTF	TGTGCCATCAGTGACGGGGACAGGGGGCAGCTTGGCTACACCTTC
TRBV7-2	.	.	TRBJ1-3	CASSLAGSGNTIYF	TGTGCCAGCAGCTTGGCGGGCTCTGGAAACACCATATATTTT